Below are 21 T cell receptor beta chains sequenced from a single sample in a study of identical twins. TCRdb called the 5' RACE reads again in MiXCR, with one record for every CDR3 protein. The sample includes around 1.7 million distinct CDR3 sequences, around 33% of them seen just once. Source material: cord blood. All receptors come from a newborn girl in good health.

This clonotype was counted between two and nine times. The chain is built from TRBV19 and TRBJ1-2; D is perhaps TRBD1 (6 bases). The CDR3 sequence is 14 residues long. CDR1 and CDR2 (germline): LNHDA, SQIVND (reference sequence). Trimming stripped 2 bases from V and 3 bases from J, with 10 bases between. CDR3 region: CASSILWTDYGYTF. The CDR3 DNA sequence: TGTGCCAGTAGTATACTTTGGACAGACTATGGCTACACCTTC.

The sample holds a few counts of this clonotype. V usage is TRBV28 and J usage is TRBJ2-5; D tentatively fits TRBD1 or TRBD2 (5 bases each). Germline V gives CDR1 MDHEN, CDR2 SYDVKM. This CDR3 comprises 14 residues. The V end was cut by 5 bases, the J end by 3 bases, with 13 bases between. The CDR3 loop is CASSPRGREETQYF. Here the CDR3 DNA reads TGTGCCAGCAGTCCTCGGGGCAGAGAAGAGACCCAGTACTTC.

This chain joins TRBV15 and TRBJ1-1; 7 bases fit TRBD1. V gave up 0 bases and J gave up 1 base; unmatched junction bases: 2. The germline V gene encodes CDR1 LNHNV and CDR2 YYDKDF (reference sequence). The CDR3 contains 15 residues. CDR3 nucleotides: TGTGCCACCAGCAGAGATCGGGACAGGAACACTGAAGCTTTCTTT. This sequence encodes CATSRDRDRNTEAFF.

This clonotype was detected a few times. The chain is built from TRBV12-3 or TRBV12-4 and TRBJ2-7; 13 bases fit TRBD2. CDR3 length: 17 residues. V shed 1 base, J shed 3 bases, and the junction held 6 bases outside the gene matches. The CDR3 protein is CASSLGLAGGHYYEQYF. CDR3 DNA: TGTGCCAGCAGTTTAGGACTAGCGGGGGGCCATTACTACGAGCAGTACTTC.

On this clonotype itself: Relative to the germline gene, one junction end is altered; a read error may explain this. The chain joins TRBV28 to TRBJ2-3; TRBD1 matches 8 bases. The CDR3 length is 17 residues. CDR1 is MDHEN, CDR2 SYDVKM, per germline. CDR3 sequence: CAGSFPRQGSGTDTQYF. DNA for the CDR3: TGTGCCGGCAGTTTCCCTAGACAGGGGAGTGGTACAGATACGCAGTATTTT.

This clonotype was observed a few times. V usage is TRBV6-6 and J usage is TRBJ2-3; the D is unclear. This CDR3 comprises 14 residues. Between the trimmed V and J ends, which lost 2 bases and 5 bases, there was a span of 11 bases. Germline loops: CDR1 MNHNY, CDR2 SVGAGI (reference sequence). CDR3 in amino acids: CASSYDSRQDTQYF. The CDR3 DNA reads TGTGCCAGCAGTTACGACTCCAGGCAAGATACGCAGTATTTT.

Only a few counts were recorded for this clonotype. The chain joins TRBV10-1 to TRBJ2-4; D may match TRBD1 or TRBD2 (5 bases each). Germline CDR1 is WNHNN and CDR2 is SYGVQD (reference sequence). V gave up 5 bases and J gave up 7 bases, with 15 bases separating them. This CDR3 has 14 amino acids. The CDR3 sequence: CASSRGRGYNIQYF. In nucleotides, the CDR3 is TGCGCCAGCAGTCGGGGACGCGGCTACAACATTCAGTACTTC.

V is TRBV5-5 and J is TRBJ2-5, with D tentatively TRBD1 or TRBD2 (5 bases each). Germline V gives CDR1 SGHKS, CDR2 YYEKEE (reference sequence). The CDR3 runs to 18 residues. The germline V and J ends were trimmed by 4 bases and 2 bases, with 24 bases remaining between them. The CDR3 bases are TGTGCCAGCAGCCCCCTACCGCCTACCGGGACGCATCAAGAGACCCAGTACTTC. It codes for CASSPLPPTGTHQETQYF.

The chain recombines TRBV10-3 with TRBJ2-1; TRBD2 agrees at 13 bases. Germline-derived CDR1 and CDR2 are ENHRY and SYGVKD. J was trimmed by 6 bases and V by 5 bases; bases with no gene match: 4. The CDR3 runs to 15 residues. CDR3 residues: CAISRGLAGPNEQFF. CDR3 nucleotides: TGTGCCATCAGTCGGGGACTAGCGGGACCCAATGAGCAGTTCTTC.

This clonotype was detected a few times. The chain uses TRBV12-3 or TRBV12-4 and TRBJ1-5, with D unresolved. With 3 bases removed from V and 4 bases from J, the gap between germline ends came to 7 bases. The CDR3 has 13 residues. The CDR3 sequence is CASSFRRNQPQHF. DNA for the CDR3: TGTGCCAGCAGTTTCCGGCGAAATCAGCCCCAGCATTTT.

This clonotype has ten or more counts. A junction end diverges from the germline sequence, so it may reflect a read error. The rearrangement uses TRBV5-1 and TRBJ2-3; 10 nucleotides line up with TRBD2. The CDR3 length is 15 residues. The germline CDR1 and CDR2 sequences are SGHRS and YFSETQ. This chain's CDR3 is CASSFTSGGTDTQYF. The CDR3 coding sequence is TGTGCCAGCAGCTTTACTAGCGGGGGCACAGATACGCAGTATTTT. Full variable domain (rest looked up from reference TRBV5-1 and TRBJ2-3): KAGVTQTPRYLIKTRGQQVTLSCSPISGHRSVSWYQQTPGQGLQFLFEYFSETQRNKGNFPGRFSGRQFSNSRSEMNVSTLELGDSALYLCASSFTSGGTDTQYFGPGTRLTVL.

This clonotype has a handful of counts. The rearrangement joins TRBV20-1 to TRBJ2-1; 14 bases match TRBD2. The germline V gene encodes CDR1 DFQATT and CDR2 SNEGSKA (reference sequence). V was pared by 3 bases and J by 3 bases, with 13 bases of the junction left unmatched. The CDR3 is made up of 19 amino acids. The CDR3 DNA follows: TGCAGTGCTAGGATAGGCGGGACTAGCGGGGGCCTAAACTACAATGAGCAGTTCTTC. It yields the protein CSARIGGTSGGLNYNEQFF.

The sample holds a few counts of this clonotype. The chain joins TRBV4-1 to TRBJ2-5; D gene uncertain. Trimming left V 1 base short and J 4 bases short, with 10 bases between. Germline V CDR1 and CDR2: MGHRA, YSYEKL. This CDR3 contains 14 residues. CDR3 sequence reads: CASSQVGVGETQYF. Here the CDR3 DNA reads TGCGCCAGCAGCCAAGTAGGAGTGGGAGAGACCCAGTACTTC.

This clonotype came up a few times. The genes are TRBV20-1 and TRBJ2-7; the match to TRBD2 covers 10 bases. With the DNA end fitting TRBJ2-5 better, the J assignment may be wrong. The CDR3 totals 15 residues. The germline gives CDR1 DFQATT, CDR2 SNEGSKA (reference sequence). CDR3 DNA sequence: TGCAGTGCTAGAGGACTAGCGGGCCTTGGGGAGACCCAGTACTTC. Amino acids: CSARGLAGLGETQYF.

This clonotype was observed a few times. CDR3 nucleotide sequence: TGTGCCAGCAGCCATACAGGAGACTATGGCTACACCTTC. Its translation is CASSHTGDYGYTF. The genes are TRBV7-9 and TRBJ1-2; D is possibly TRBD1 (5 bases). Germline V gives CDR1 SEHNR, CDR2 FQNEAQ (reference sequence). The CDR3 spans 13 residues. V shed 5 bases and J shed 3 bases, with 10 bases lying between them.

The chain carries TRBV6-5 and TRBJ2-3; TRBD2 agrees at 13 bases. The CDR3 has 17 amino acids. Germline trimming cut 6 bases from V and 4 bases from J; bases unmatched to any gene: 10. Germline CDR1 is MNHEY and CDR2 is SVGAGI. The CDR3 loop reads CASSYQGLAGVPDTQYF. CDR3 DNA sequence: TGTGCCAGCAGCTACCAAGGACTAGCGGGAGTTCCAGATACGCAGTATTTT.

As DNA, the CDR3 is TGTGCCAGCAGTGAACGGACTAGCGGGGGGGCAAGCTCCTACAATGAGCAGTTCTTC. Translated, it gives CASSERTSGGASSYNEQFF. This chain uses TRBV6-1 with TRBJ2-1; TRBD2 matches at 15 bases. Germline trimming cut 2 bases from V and 0 bases from J; bases unmatched to any gene: 5. The germline V gene has CDR1 MNHNS and CDR2 SASEGT. This CDR3 comprises 19 residues.

V and J are TRBV20-1 and TRBJ2-3; D is ambiguous. CDR1 DFQATT and CDR2 SNEGSKA come from the germline V gene (reference sequence). CDR3 length equals 14 residues. V was trimmed by 6 bases and J by 0 bases, leaving 13 bases between them. CDR3 residues: CSARRTESTDTQYF. In nucleotides, the CDR3 is TGCAGTGCCAGGAGAACAGAGAGCACAGATACGCAGTATTTT.

The chain recombines TRBV4-1 with TRBJ2-7; tentative D call: TRBD1 (6 bases). V shed 0 bases and J shed 0 bases, with 9 bases lying between them. Germline CDR1 reads MGHRA; CDR2 reads YSYEKL. CDR3 length: 15 amino acids. CDR3 protein: CASSQDNRVSYEQYF. As DNA, the CDR3 is TGCGCCAGCAGCCAAGACAACAGGGTCTCCTACGAGCAGTACTTC.

This chain connects TRBV7-9 to TRBJ2-3; 13 bases are shared with TRBD2. V lost 4 bases to trimming and J lost 9 bases; unmatched junction nucleotides: 10. The V gene's germline CDR1 is SEHNR and CDR2 FQNEAQ (reference sequence). There are 16 residues in the CDR3. The CDR3 reads CASSSLLAGGPVTQYF. The CDR3 DNA reads as TGTGCCAGCAGCTCCTTACTAGCGGGAGGGCCGGTCACGCAGTATTTT.

In its sample, this clonotype was seen a few times. V gene TRBV7-6 combines with J gene TRBJ1-6; 7 nucleotides line up with TRBD1. This CDR3 is built from 16 residues. Trimming removed 3 bases from V and 7 bases from J; junction bases left unmatched: 9. Germline V gives CDR1 SGHVS, CDR2 FNYEAQ. The CDR3 DNA is TGTGCCAGCAGCTTGGAACAGACAGGGAACAATTCACCCCTCCACTTT. Protein product: CASSLEQTGNNSPLHF.